These T cell receptor beta chains were read from a single sample in a study of cytomegalovirus exposure and HLA in healthy donors. Data came from immunoSEQ multiplex PCR; TCRdb stores just in-frame clones and leaves some out. The sample includes roughly 120,000 clones, over 70% of them seen just once. The specimen sequenced was PBMCs. The receptors originated from a middle-aged woman in good health and CMV-seronegative. The CDR3 runs from the conserved cysteine through the conserved F or W. The D gene is left open where the match is weak. Clone size, where shown, is once, few, many, or a class for clones that have expanded.

v_gene	abundance	j_gene	d_gene	CDR3aa	CDR3nt
TRBV29-1	-	TRBJ1-1	-	CSVNGQSNTEAFF	TGCAGCGTCAATGGACAGTCGAACACTGAAGCTTTCTTT
TRBV27	-	TRBJ2-7	TRBD2	CASSGRLAGALYEQYF	TGTGCCAGCAGTGGGCGACTAGCGGGAGCTCTGTACGAGCAGTACTTC
TRBV5-6	-	TRBJ1-2	-	CASSPDSASSYGYTF	TGTGCCAGCAGTCCTGACAGCGCCAGTAGCTATGGCTACACCTTC
TRBV6-6	few	TRBJ2-2	TRBD2	CASSYRTSGTGELFF	TGTGCCAGCAGCTACAGGACTAGCGGTACCGGGGAGCTGTTTTTT
TRBV6-5	-	TRBJ1-4	TRBD1	CASSSSTGGSEKLFF	TGTGCCAGCAGTTCCTCGACAGGGGGGAGTGAAAAACTGTTTTTT
TRBV28	-	TRBJ1-5	-	CASSPSPQVSNQPQHF	TGTGCCAGCAGTCCCTCCCCACAGGTTAGCAATCAGCCCCAGCATTTT
TRBV7-9	-	TRBJ2-2	-	CASSLSHTVAGELFF	TGTGCCAGCAGCTTGTCCCATACGGTCGCCGGGGAGCTGTTTTTT
TRBV5-1	once	TRBJ2-1	-	CASSLGDSGAEQFF	TGCGCCAGCAGCTTGGGTGATAGTGGGGCTGAGCAGTTCTTC
TRBV6-1	-	TRBJ2-1	TRBD2	CASSPGLAGANEQFF	TGTGCCAGCAGTCCGGGACTAGCGGGAGCAAATGAGCAGTTCTTC
TRBV5-4	-	TRBJ2-7	TRBD1	CASSGSGTGPTTYEQYF	TGTGCCAGCAGCGGATCCGGGACAGGACCGACAACCTACGAGCAGTACTTC
TRBV7-3	-	TRBJ2-2	TRBD2	CASSLSPSGPNTGELFF	TGTGCCAGCAGCTTAAGTCCTAGCGGACCGAACACCGGGGAGCTGTTTTTT
TRBV30	-	TRBJ1-1	-	CAWTGEHQTLNTEAFF	TGTGCCTGGACGGGAGAGCACCAGACCCTGAACACTGAAGCTTTCTTT
TRBV28	-	TRBJ1-5	-	CASSLDSLSNQPQHF	TGTGCCAGCAGTTTGGACAGTCTTAGCAATCAGCCCCAGCATTTT
TRBV7-2	-	TRBJ2-5	TRBD2	CASSSLAGRETQYF	TGTGCCAGCAGCTCCCTAGCGGGGCGAGAGACCCAGTACTTC
TRBV7-9	-	TRBJ2-7	TRBD2	CASSFVLAGSYEQYF	TGTGCCAGCAGCTTTGTACTAGCGGGCTCCTACGAGCAGTACTTC